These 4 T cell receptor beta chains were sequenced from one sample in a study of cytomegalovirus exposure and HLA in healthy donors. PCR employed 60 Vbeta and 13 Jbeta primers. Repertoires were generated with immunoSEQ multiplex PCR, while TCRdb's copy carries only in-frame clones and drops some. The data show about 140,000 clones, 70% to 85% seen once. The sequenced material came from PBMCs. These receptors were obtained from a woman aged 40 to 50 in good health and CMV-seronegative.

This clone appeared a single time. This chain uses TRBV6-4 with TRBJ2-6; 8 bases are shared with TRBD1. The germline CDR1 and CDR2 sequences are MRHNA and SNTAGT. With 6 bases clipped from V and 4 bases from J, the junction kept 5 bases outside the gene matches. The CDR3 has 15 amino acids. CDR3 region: CASSPGGSGANVLTF. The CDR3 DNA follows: TGTGCCAGCAGCCCAGGGGGCTCAGGGGCCAACGTCCTGACTTTC.

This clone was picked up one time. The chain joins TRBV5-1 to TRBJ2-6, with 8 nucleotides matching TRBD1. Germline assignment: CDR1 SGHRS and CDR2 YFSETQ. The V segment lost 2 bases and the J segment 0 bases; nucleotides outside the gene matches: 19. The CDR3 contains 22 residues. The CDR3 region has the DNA TGCGCCAGCAGCTTACCCCTTCGTTCCCCGGGACAGGCGAGCTCTGGGGCCAACGTCCTGACTTTC. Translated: CASSLPLRSPGQASSGANVLTF.

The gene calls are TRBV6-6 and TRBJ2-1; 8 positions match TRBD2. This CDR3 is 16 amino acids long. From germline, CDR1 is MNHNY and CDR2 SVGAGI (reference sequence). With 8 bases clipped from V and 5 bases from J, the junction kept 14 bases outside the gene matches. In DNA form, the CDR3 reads TGTGCCAGCGGGGGGTCAAGCGGGAGAATGGACAATGAGCAGTTCTTC. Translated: CASGGSSGRMDNEQFF.

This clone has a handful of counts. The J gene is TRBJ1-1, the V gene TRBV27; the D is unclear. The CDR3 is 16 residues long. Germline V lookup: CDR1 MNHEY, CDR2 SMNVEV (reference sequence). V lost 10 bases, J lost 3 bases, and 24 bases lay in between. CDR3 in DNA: TGTGCCACCGGGAACATCAACGCCCGTTATTACACTGAAGCTTTCTTT. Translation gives CATGNINARYYTEAFF.